This entry is about one T cell receptor beta chain. The CDR3 length is 15 residues. Germline CDR1 LNHDA, CDR2 SQIVND (reference sequence). V trimming: 1 base; J trimming: 5 bases; junction bases outside the gene matches: 4. This entry is derived from a study of T cells after somatic rescue of genetic block. Assay used: immunoSEQ multiplex PCR; TCRdb lists only in-frame clones, some missing. The sample yields tens of thousands of clones, 85% to 95% seen once. The clonotype comes from a man aged 35-49 years. The sample consisted of peripheral blood mononuclear cells (PBMCs). The chain carries TRBV19 and TRBJ2-5; 10 nucleotides agree with TRBD2. In DNA form, the CDR3 reads TGTGCCAGTAGTATAGGAGGAGCGGGAGGGGAGACCCAGTACTTC. Translation gives CASSIGGAGGETQYF.